The 5 T cell receptor beta chains in this list originate from one sample, sequenced in a study of T cells in Graves' hyperthyroidism and ophthalmopathy. RNA transcripts gave rise to amplified TCR beta CDR3 regions. A first-round RT-PCR of the TCR CDR3 used the HTBI primer set. One entry per CDR3 protein, called by TCRdb with MiXCR from the multiplex PCR reads. The sample includes about 400,000 distinct CDR3 sequences, roughly an eighth of them seen just once. Sequencing was carried out using blood. These receptor sequences come from a man aged 50 to 60 with Graves' ophthalmopathy.

On this clonotype itself: The junction does not match germline at one end; this may be a read error. V is TRBV5-1 and J is TRBJ1-1; D unresolved. This CDR3 is 13 amino acids long. Germline V lookup: CDR1 SGHRS, CDR2 YFSETQ. CDR3 residues: CASSFDVNTEALF. The CDR3 DNA follows: TGCGCCAGCAGCTTTGACGTGAACACTGAAGCTCTCTTT. Combining the CDR3 with reference TRBV5-1 and TRBJ1-1 gives the whole variable domain KAGVTQTPRYLIKTRGQQVTLSCSPISGHRSVSWYQQTPGQGLQFLFEYFSETQRNKGNFPGRFSGRQFSNSRSEMNVSTLELGDSALYLCASSFDVNTEALFGQGTRLTVV.

This clonotype came up a few times. This chain links TRBV7-2 with TRBJ2-1; D remains unclear. Germline loops: CDR1 SGHTA, CDR2 FQGNSA. This CDR3 has 14 residues. V was clipped by 5 bases and J by 7 bases, with 15 bases between them. The CDR3 sequence is CASSNRASGNEQFF. CDR3 bases: TGTGCCAGCAGCAACCGGGCCTCCGGGAATGAGCAGTTCTTC.

The rearrangement links TRBV4-1 to TRBJ2-1; D not resolved. With 0 bases removed from V and 0 bases from J, the gap between germline ends came to 12 bases. The germline gives CDR1 MGHRA, CDR2 YSYEKL. The CDR3 sequence is 17 residues long. The DNA for the CDR3 is TGCGCCAGCAGCCAAGAGGTTCCAGCGAGCTCCTACAATGAGCAGTTCTTC. Protein sequence: CASSQEVPASSYNEQFF.

The rearrangement links TRBV12-3 or TRBV12-4 to TRBJ2-1; TRBD2 matches 7 bases. CDR3 size: 15 residues. J lost 4 bases, V lost 3 bases, and 6 bases had no gene match. This CDR3 is CASSFGRTKYNEQFF. In DNA form, the CDR3 reads TGTGCCAGCAGTTTCGGGAGGACAAAATACAATGAGCAGTTCTTC.

V usage is TRBV29-1 and J usage is TRBJ1-1; possibly TRBD1 for D (5 bases). V lost 1 base and J lost 1, with 7 bases in between. Germline-derived CDR1 and CDR2 are SQVTM and ANQGSEA. This CDR3 contains 13 residues. The CDR3 coding sequence is TGCAGCGTTGAAGTCGGGGGGAACACTGAAGCTTTCTTT. Translating gives CSVEVGGNTEAFF.